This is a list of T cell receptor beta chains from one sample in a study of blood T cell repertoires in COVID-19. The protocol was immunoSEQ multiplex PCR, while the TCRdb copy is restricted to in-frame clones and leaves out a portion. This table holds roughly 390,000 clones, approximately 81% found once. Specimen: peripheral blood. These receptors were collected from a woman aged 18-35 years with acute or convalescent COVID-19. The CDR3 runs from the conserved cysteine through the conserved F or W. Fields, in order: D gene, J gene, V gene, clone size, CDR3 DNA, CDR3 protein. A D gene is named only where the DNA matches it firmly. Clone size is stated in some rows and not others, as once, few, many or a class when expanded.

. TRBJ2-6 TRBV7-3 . TGTGCCAGCAGGCTGAGCTCTGGGGCCAACGTCCTGACTTTC CASRLSSGANVLTF
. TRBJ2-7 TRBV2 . TGTGCCAGCAGGAGGACAGCCTCCCTTACTGGGCAGTACTTC CASRRTASLTGQYF
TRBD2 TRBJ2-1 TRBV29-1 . TGCAGCGCCGACCCGGGACTAGCGATAGGTGAGCAGTTCTTC CSADPGLAIGEQFF
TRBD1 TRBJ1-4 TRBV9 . TGTGCCAGCAGCGCAGGGGGCCGGAACTCGGGGGAAAAACTGTTTTTT CASSAGGRNSGEKLFF
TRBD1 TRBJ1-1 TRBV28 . TGTGCCAGCAGGCCAGGGGGCGGGTCTGAAGCTTTCTTT CASRPGGGSEAFF
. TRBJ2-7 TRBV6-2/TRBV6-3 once TGTGCCAGCAGTTCGCGGCCATTCGGTCCTATCCCCGAGCAGTACTTC CASSSRPFGPIPEQYF
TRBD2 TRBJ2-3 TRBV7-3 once TGTGCCAGCAGCTTAACGGGAGGGTTGGCAGATACGCAGTATTTT CASSLTGGLADTQYF
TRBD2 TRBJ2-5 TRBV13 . TGTGCCAGCAGCTCAAGGACTAGCGGGGACGGGGAGACCCAGTACTTC CASSSRTSGDGETQYF
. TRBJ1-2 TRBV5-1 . TGCGCCAGCAGCTTGGTCGGGGACTATGGCTACACCTTC CASSLVGDYGYTF
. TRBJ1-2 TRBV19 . TGTGCCAGTAGCACGCAAGTCCCGGGTGTTTATGGCTACACCTTC CASSTQVPGVYGYTF
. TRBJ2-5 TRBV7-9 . TGTGGTGGGGCCACTCAAGAGACCCAGTACTTC CGGATQETQYF
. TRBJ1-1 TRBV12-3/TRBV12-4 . TGTGCCAGCAGTTCCCCCGGTGCTGAAGCTTTCTTT CASSSPGAEAFF
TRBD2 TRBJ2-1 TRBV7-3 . TGTGCCAGCAGCCAGAGGAGCGGGAACCACAATGAGCAGTTCTTC CASSQRSGNHNEQFF
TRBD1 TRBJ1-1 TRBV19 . TGTGCCAGTACCCCATTCGACAGGGCTTGGAACACTGAAGCTTTCTTT CASTPFDRAWNTEAFF
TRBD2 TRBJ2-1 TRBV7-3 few TGTGCCAGCAGCTTAACGGGGACTAGCGGGAGGGCCATATCCTACAATGAGCAGTTCTTC CASSLTGTSGRAISYNEQFF
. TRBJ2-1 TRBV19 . TGTGCCAGTAGTCGTGGGGACTTTGGGAACAATGAGCAGTTCTTC CASSRGDFGNNEQFF
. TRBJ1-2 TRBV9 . TGTGCCAGCAGCCCTAGCTACACGGCAGTCTATGGCTACACCTTC CASSPSYTAVYGYTF
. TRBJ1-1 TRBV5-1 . TGCGCCAGCAGCTTGGGGGCCCTGAGGAACACTGAAGCTTTCTTT CASSLGALRNTEAFF
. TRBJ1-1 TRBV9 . TGTGCCAGCAGCCCCCGCAGTGGCACTGAAGCTTTCTTT CASSPRSGTEAFF
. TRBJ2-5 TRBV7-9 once TGTGCCAGCAGCTTAGGGGCAGGGGAGGAGACCCAGTACTTC CASSLGAGEETQYF